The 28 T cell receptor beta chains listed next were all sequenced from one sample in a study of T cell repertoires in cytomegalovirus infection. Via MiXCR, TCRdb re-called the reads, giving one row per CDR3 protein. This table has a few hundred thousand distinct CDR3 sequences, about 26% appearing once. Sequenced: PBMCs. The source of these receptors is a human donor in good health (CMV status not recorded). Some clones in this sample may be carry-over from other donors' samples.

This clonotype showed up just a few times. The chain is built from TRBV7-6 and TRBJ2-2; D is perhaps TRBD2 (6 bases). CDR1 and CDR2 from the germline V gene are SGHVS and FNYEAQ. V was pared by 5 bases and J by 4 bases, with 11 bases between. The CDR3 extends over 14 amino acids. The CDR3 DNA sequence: TGTGCCAGCAGCGACCGGGAGAGCACCGGGGAGCTGTTTTTT. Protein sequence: CASSDRESTGELFF. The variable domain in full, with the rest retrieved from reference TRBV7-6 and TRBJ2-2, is GAGVSQSPRYKVTKRGQDVALRCDPISGHVSLYWYRQALGQGPEFLTYFNYEAQQDKSGLPNDRFSAERPEGSISTLTIQRTEQRDSAMYRCASSDRESTGELFFGEGSRLTVL.

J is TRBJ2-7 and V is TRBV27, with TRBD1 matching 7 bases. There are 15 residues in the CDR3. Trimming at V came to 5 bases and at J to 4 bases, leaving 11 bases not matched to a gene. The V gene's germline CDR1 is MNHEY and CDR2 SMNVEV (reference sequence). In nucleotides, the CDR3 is TGTGCCAGCAGTCGACCAGGGGGTATTATGTACGAGCAGTACTTC. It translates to CASSRPGGIMYEQYF.

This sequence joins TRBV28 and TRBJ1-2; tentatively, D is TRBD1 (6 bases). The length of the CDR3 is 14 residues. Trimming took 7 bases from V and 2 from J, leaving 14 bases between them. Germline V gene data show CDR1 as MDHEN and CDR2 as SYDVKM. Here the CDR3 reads CASILGGENYGYTF. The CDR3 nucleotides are TGTGCCAGCATCCTAGGGGGGGAGAACTATGGCTACACCTTC.

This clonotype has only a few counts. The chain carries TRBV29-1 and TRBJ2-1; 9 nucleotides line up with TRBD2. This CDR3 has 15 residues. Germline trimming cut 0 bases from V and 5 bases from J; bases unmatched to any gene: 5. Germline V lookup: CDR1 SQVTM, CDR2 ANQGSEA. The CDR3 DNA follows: TGCAGCGTTGAAGATGTGGCTAGCGGGAACAATGAGCAGTTCTTC. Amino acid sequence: CSVEDVASGNNEQFF.

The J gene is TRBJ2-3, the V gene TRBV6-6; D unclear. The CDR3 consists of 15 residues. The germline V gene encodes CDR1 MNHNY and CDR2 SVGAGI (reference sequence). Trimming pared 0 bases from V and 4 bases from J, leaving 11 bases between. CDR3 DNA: TGTGCCAGCAGTTACTCCCGGCCGGGTTCAGATACGCAGTATTTT. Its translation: CASSYSRPGSDTQYF.

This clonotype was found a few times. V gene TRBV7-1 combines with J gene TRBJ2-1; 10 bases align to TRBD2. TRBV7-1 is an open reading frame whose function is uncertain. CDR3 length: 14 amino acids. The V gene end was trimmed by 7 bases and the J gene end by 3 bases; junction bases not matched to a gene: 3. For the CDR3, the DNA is TGTGCCAGCACCACTAGCGGGAACTACAATGAGCAGTTCTTC. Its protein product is CASTTSGNYNEQFF.

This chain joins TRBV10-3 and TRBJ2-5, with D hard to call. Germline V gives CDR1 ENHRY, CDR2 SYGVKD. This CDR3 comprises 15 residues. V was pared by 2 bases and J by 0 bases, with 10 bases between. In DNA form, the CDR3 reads TGTGCCATCAGTGAGATCGTTTCGTACCAAGAGACCCAGTACTTC. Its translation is CAISEIVSYQETQYF.

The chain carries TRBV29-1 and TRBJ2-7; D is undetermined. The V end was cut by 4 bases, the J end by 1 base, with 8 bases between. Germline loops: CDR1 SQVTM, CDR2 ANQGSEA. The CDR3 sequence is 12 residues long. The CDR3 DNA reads TGCAGCGTTGCTCCCAGGTCCTACGAGCAGTACTTC. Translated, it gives CSVAPRSYEQYF.

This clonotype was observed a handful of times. The DNA of the CDR3 is TGCGCCAGCAGCTCAACGTACGACAGGGGACGTTCCACTGAAGCTTTCTTT. Translated, it gives CASSSTYDRGRSTEAFF. The chain couples TRBV5-1 to TRBJ1-1; 8 positions agree with TRBD1. This CDR3 is 17 amino acids long. Germline V gives CDR1 SGHRS, CDR2 YFSETQ. Losses at the gene ends were 3 bases for V and 4 bases for J; bases not matched to a gene: 14.

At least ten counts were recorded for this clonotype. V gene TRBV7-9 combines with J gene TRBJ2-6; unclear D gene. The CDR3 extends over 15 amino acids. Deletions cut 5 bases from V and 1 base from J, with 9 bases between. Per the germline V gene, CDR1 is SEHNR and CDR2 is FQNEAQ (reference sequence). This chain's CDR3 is CASSLPRSGANVLTF. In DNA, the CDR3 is TGTGCCAGCAGCCTGCCCCGTTCTGGGGCCAACGTCCTGACTTTC.

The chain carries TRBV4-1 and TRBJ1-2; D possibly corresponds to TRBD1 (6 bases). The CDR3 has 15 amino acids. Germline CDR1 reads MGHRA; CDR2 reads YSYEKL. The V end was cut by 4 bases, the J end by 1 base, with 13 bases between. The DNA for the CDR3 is TGCGCCAGCAGCCCCCGAGGGGGAGTTAACTATGGCTACACCTTC. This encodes CASSPRGGVNYGYTF.

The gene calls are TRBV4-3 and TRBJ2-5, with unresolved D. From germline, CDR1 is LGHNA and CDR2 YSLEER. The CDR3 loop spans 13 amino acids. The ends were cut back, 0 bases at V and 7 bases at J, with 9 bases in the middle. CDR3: CASSQDLEGTQYF. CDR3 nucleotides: TGCGCCAGCAGCCAAGATCTGGAAGGGACCCAGTACTTC.

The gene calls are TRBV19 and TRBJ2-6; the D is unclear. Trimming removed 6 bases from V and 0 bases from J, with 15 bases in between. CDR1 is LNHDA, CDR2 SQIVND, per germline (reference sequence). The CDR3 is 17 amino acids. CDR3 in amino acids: CASRAADWSSGANVLTF. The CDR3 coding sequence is TGTGCCAGTAGGGCCGCGGATTGGTCCTCTGGGGCCAACGTCCTGACTTTC.

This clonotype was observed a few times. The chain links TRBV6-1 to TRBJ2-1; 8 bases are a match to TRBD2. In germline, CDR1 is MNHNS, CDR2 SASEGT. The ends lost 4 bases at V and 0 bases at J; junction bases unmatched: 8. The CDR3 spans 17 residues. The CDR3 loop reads CASSVVLSGSSYNEQFF. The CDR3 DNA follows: TGTGCCAGCAGTGTGGTTTTGAGCGGGAGCTCCTACAATGAGCAGTTCTTC.

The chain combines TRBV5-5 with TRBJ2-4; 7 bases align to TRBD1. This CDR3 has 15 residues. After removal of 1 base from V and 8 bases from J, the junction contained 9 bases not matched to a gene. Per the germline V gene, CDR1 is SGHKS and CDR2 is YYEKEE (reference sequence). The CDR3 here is CASSLPRQGPHIQYF. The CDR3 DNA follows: TGTGCCAGCAGCTTGCCCAGACAGGGCCCCCACATTCAGTACTTC.

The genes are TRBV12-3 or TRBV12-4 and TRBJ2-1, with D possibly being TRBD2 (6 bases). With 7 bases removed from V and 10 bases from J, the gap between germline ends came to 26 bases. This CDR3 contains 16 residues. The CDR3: CASTPPGTGIVGEQFF. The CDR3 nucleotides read TGTGCCAGCACCCCCCCCGGGACTGGAATCGTAGGGGAGCAGTTCTTC.

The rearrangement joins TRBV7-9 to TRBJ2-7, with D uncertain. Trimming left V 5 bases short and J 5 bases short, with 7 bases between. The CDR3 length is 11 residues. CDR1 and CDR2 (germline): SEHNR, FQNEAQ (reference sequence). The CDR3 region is CASSPRDEQYF. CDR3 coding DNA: TGTGCCAGCAGCCCCCGTGACGAGCAGTACTTC.

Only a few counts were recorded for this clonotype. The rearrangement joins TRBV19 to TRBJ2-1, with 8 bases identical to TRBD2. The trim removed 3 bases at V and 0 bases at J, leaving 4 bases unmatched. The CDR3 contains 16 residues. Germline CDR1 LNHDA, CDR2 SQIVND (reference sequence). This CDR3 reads CASSIGSGTSYNEQFF. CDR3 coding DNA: TGTGCCAGTAGTATTGGTAGCGGGACCTCCTACAATGAGCAGTTCTTC.

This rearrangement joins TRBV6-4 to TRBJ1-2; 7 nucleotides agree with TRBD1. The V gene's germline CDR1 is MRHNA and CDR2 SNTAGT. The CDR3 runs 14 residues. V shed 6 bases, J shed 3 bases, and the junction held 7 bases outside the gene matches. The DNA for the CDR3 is TGTGCCAGCAGGAGCACAGGGGTTGACTATGGCTACACCTTC. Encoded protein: CASRSTGVDYGYTF.

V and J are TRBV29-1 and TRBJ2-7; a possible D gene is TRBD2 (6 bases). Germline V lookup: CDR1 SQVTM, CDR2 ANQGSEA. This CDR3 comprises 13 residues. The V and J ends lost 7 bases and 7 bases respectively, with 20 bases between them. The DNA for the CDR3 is TGCAGCGCCTGCGGGGCCACCTCGGGGGAGCAGTACTTC. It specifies CSACGATSGEQYF.

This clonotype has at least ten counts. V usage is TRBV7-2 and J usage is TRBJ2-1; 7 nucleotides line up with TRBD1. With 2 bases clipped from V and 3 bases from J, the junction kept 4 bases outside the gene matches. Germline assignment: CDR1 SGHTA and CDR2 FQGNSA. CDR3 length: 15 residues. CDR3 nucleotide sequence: TGTGCCAGCAGCTTACAAGGGGGCCGCTACAATGAGCAGTTCTTC. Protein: CASSLQGGRYNEQFF.

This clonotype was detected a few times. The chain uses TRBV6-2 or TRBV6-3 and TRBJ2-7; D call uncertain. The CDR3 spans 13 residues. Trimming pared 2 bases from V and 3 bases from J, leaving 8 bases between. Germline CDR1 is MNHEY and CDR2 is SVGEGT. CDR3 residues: CASSYGRRYEQYF. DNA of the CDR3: TGTGCCAGCAGTTACGGAAGACGCTACGAGCAGTACTTC.

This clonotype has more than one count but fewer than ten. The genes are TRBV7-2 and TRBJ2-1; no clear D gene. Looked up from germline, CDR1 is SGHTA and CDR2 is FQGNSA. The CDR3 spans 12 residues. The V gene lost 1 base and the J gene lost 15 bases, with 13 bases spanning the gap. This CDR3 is CASSLGDKVRFF. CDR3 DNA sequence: TGTGCCAGCAGCTTAGGGGATAAGGTTCGGTTCTTC. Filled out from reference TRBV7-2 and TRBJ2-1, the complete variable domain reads GAGVSQSPSNKVTEKGKDVELRCDPISGHTALYWYRQSLGQGLEFLIYFQGNSAPDKSGLPSDRFSAERTGGSVSTLTIQRTQQEDSAVYLCASSLGDKVRFFGPGTRLTVL.

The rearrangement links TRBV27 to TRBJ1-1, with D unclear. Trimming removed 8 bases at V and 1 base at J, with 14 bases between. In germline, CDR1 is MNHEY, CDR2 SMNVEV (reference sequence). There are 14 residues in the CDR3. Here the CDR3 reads CASPRVISNTEAFF. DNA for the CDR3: TGTGCCAGCCCCCGCGTCATCTCGAACACTGAAGCTTTCTTT.

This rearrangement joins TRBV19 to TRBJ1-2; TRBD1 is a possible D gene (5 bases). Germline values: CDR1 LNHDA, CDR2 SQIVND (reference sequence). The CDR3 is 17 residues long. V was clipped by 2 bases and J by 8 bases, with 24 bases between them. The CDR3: CASSISGLDTDTRGYTF. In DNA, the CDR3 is TGTGCCAGTAGTATATCGGGGTTAGACACGGACACGCGGGGCTACACCTTC.

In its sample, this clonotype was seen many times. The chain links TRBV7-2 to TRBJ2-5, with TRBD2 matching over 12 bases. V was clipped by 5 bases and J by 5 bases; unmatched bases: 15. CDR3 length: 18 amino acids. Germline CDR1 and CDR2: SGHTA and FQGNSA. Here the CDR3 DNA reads TGTGCCAGCAGCGCTCTAGCGGGAGGGCCCCCCGCGCGTGAGACCCAGTACTTC. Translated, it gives CASSALAGGPPARETQYF.

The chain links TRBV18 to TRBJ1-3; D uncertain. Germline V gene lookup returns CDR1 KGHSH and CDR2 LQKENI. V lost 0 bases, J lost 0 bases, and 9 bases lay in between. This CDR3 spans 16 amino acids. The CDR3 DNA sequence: TGTGCCAGCTCACCACCAGGGCCCGCCTCTGGAAACACCATATATTTT. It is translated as CASSPPGPASGNTIYF.

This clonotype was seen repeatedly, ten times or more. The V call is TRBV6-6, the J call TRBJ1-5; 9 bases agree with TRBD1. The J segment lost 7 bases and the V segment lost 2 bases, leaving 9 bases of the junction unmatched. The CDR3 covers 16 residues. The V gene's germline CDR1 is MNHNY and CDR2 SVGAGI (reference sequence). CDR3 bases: TGTGCCAGCAGTTACCTGGGACAGGGCGACGGGCAGCCCCAGCATTTT. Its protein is CASSYLGQGDGQPQHF.